The 24 T cell receptor beta chains below all came from one sample that was sequenced in a study of CD8 T cells in ankylosing spondylitis (TCRdb year 2017). The full study reports these points: A TCR beta motif made up of eight highly homologous amino acid variants appeared to be characteristic of blood from ankylosing spondylitis patients.

These receptors have no known antigen. Library construction relied on 5' RACE. The sequencing machine was an Illumina HiSeq 2500. TCRdb trimmed public reads at Q25 via fastp, called clones via MiXCR and kept in-frame beta chains. Each record represents a unique CDR3 protein, reported with the most common genes and DNA among its rows. The sample has about 510,000 distinct CDR3 sequences on record, under 5.5% of them singletons. Of the sample, roughly 3.5% falls within the top ten clones. The sequenced sample consisted of blood, either unsorted or a sorted T cell fraction (not recorded which). The receptors shown here come from a male donor with ankylosing spondylitis.

This clonotype was picked up many times. The rearrangement uses TRBV20-1 and TRBJ2-7, with TRBD1 matching over 7 bases. Unmatched junction bases numbered 8, after V lost 5 bases and J lost 1 base. There are 14 residues in the CDR3. CDR1 is DFQATT and CDR2 is SNEGSKA in the germline V gene (reference sequence). The CDR3 loop reads CSARGQALSYEQYF. The CDR3, as DNA: TGCAGTGCTCGAGGACAGGCTCTGTCCTACGAGCAGTACTTC.

This clonotype was seen at least ten times. This chain uses TRBV9 with TRBJ1-2; D remains unclear. V shed 0 bases and J shed 5 bases, with 20 bases lying between them. CDR3 length: 17 amino acids. Germline V gene sequence: CDR1 SGDLS, CDR2 YYNGEE. CDR3 in amino acids: CASSVEVVPTPYYGYTF. CDR3 DNA sequence: TGTGCCAGCAGCGTAGAGGTGGTCCCCACCCCCTATTATGGCTACACCTTC.

This clonotype was recorded at least ten times. This sequence joins TRBV20-1 and TRBJ2-3; 10 bases line up with TRBD2. In germline, CDR1 is DFQATT, CDR2 SNEGSKA (reference sequence). CDR3 length: 13 amino acids. Trimming at V came to 5 bases and at J to 6 bases, leaving 5 bases not matched to a gene. CDR3 nucleotides: TGCAGTGCTCCCCTAGCGGGAGCGGATACGCAGTATTTT. Its translation is CSAPLAGADTQYF.

This clonotype was counted ten times or more. This chain links TRBV6-2 or TRBV6-3 with TRBJ2-4, with a tentative D call TRBD2 (6 bases). The CDR3 is made up of 15 amino acids. V dropped 2 bases and J dropped 5 bases, with 13 bases sitting between them. Germline CDR1 is MNHEY and CDR2 is SVGEGT. The CDR3 nucleotides are TGTGCCAGCAGTTACGGGCGGGACGGTGAAAACATTCAGTACTTC. This sequence encodes CASSYGRDGENIQYF.

This clonotype showed up many times. The V gene is TRBV5-1, the J gene TRBJ1-1, with D tentatively TRBD1 (6 bases). Between the trimmed V and J ends, which lost 5 bases and 3 bases, there was a span of 8 bases. This CDR3 is 12 amino acids long. Looked up from germline, CDR1 is SGHRS and CDR2 is YFSETQ. In nucleotides, the CDR3 is TGCGCCAGCAGGGCAGGGGACACTGAAGCTTTCTTT. This translates into CASRAGDTEAFF.

This chain joins TRBV11-2 and TRBJ2-1, with TRBD2 identical over 12 bases. CDR1 and CDR2 (germline): SGHAT, FQNNGV. V was clipped by 10 bases and J by 0 bases; unmatched bases: 13. The CDR3 spans 18 residues. The CDR3 protein is CAIVPRTSGVSSYNEQFF. For the CDR3, the DNA is TGTGCCATCGTCCCTAGGACTAGCGGGGTGAGCTCCTACAATGAGCAGTTCTTC.

This clonotype has at least ten counts. This rearrangement joins TRBV4-3 to TRBJ1-1; D ambiguous. Germline V gene data show CDR1 as LGHNA and CDR2 as YSLEER. This CDR3 has 15 residues. V lost 4 bases to trimming and J lost 0 bases, with 12 bases between them. The CDR3 spells CASSRSRMMNTEAFF. In nucleotides, the CDR3 is TGCGCCAGCAGCCGCAGCCGGATGATGAACACTGAAGCTTTCTTT.

Ten or more counts support this clonotype. This chain connects TRBV6-2 or TRBV6-3 to TRBJ1-6; D not resolved. CDR3 size: 16 residues. CDR1 is MNHEY, CDR2 SVGEGT, per germline. Trimming cost V 1 base and J 0 bases, with 7 bases left between them. The CDR3 DNA is TGTGCCAGCAGTTACTGGAAGAGCTCCTATAATTCACCCCTCCACTTT. This sequence encodes CASSYWKSSYNSPLHF.

At least ten counts were recorded for this clonotype. V and J are TRBV5-1 and TRBJ2-7; weak D call: TRBD1 (5 bases). The CDR3 consists of 14 residues. CDR1 SGHRS and CDR2 YFSETQ come from the germline V gene. V lost 0 bases and J 0 bases, leaving 7 bases between the germline ends. The CDR3 loop is CASSLGTTSYEQYF. The CDR3 coding sequence is TGCGCCAGCAGCTTGGGGACAACCTCCTACGAGCAGTACTTC.

The chain has TRBV4-1 and TRBJ1-2; the D gene is possibly TRBD1 (6 bases). Between the trimmed V and J ends, which lost 1 base and 10 bases, there was a span of 13 bases. CDR3 length equals 13 residues. Germline values: CDR1 MGHRA, CDR2 YSYEKL. The CDR3 DNA sequence: TGCGCCAGCAGCCAAGTTTCGGGGGGCGTCTACACCTTC. This codes for CASSQVSGGVYTF.

This clonotype occurred many times. The genes are TRBV28 and TRBJ1-2, with D possibly matching TRBD1 (6 bases). CDR1 is MDHEN, CDR2 SYDVKM, per germline. The CDR3 totals 12 residues. V lost 6 bases to trimming and J lost 10 bases, with 15 bases between them. The CDR3 region is CASSRTVKDYTF. The CDR3 bases are TGTGCCAGCAGCCGGACAGTCAAGGACTACACCTTC.

The rearrangement joins TRBV7-9 to TRBJ1-1; D call uncertain. Between the trimmed V and J ends, which lost 7 bases and 2 bases, there was a span of 14 bases. The CDR3 is 14 residues long. Germline assignment: CDR1 SEHNR and CDR2 FQNEAQ (reference sequence). DNA of the CDR3: TGTGCCAGCAACCCGACAAAAACTAACACTGAAGCTTTCTTT. The encoded protein is CASNPTKTNTEAFF. Combining the CDR3 with reference TRBV7-9 and TRBJ1-1 gives the whole variable domain DTGVSQNPRHKITKRGQNVTFRCDPISEHNRLYWYRQTLGQGPEFLTYFQNEAQLEKSRLLSDRFSAERPKGSFSTLEIQRTEQGDSAMYLCASNPTKTNTEAFFGQGTRLTVV.

This clonotype was recorded many times. The rearrangement joins TRBV5-1 to TRBJ1-1; maybe TRBD1 (5 bases). The length of the CDR3 is 14 residues. Germline V gene lookup returns CDR1 SGHRS and CDR2 YFSETQ. With 2 bases removed from V and 4 bases from J, the gap between germline ends came to 12 bases. The CDR3 loop is CASSLSAGGTEAFF. CDR3 in DNA: TGCGCCAGCAGCTTATCTGCCGGGGGCACTGAAGCTTTCTTT.

The CDR3 bases are TGTGCCAGCAGTGTGGGGACAGGGATATTCGAAAAACTGTTTTTT. Translated, it gives CASSVGTGIFEKLFF. The V and J genes are TRBV6-1 and TRBJ1-4, with TRBD1 identical over 9 bases. V shed 4 bases and J 8 bases; nucleotides not matched to a gene: 8. Germline V CDR1 and CDR2: MNHNS, SASEGT. The CDR3 spans 15 residues.

This clonotype was seen only a few times. The V call is TRBV20-1, the J call TRBJ2-3; tentatively, D is TRBD1 (6 bases). This CDR3 is built from 15 residues. Germline CDR1 DFQATT, CDR2 SNEGSKA (reference sequence). Trimming left V 3 bases short and J 4 bases short, with 17 bases between. The CDR3: CSASPPGAGPDTQYF. CDR3 sequence (DNA): TGCAGTGCTAGCCCTCCAGGGGCCGGCCCAGATACGCAGTATTTT.

The V and J genes are TRBV19 and TRBJ1-5, with D unresolved. The CDR3 is made up of 16 amino acids. V dropped 3 bases and J dropped 1 base, with 13 bases sitting between them. CDR1 and CDR2 from the germline V gene are LNHDA and SQIVND (reference sequence). The CDR3 bases are TGTGCCAGTAGTATGAGGCAGCAAGAGAGCAATCAGCCCCAGCATTTT. It codes for CASSMRQQESNQPQHF. Looking up the rest from reference TRBV19 and TRBJ1-5 gives the full variable domain: DGGITQSPKYLFRKEGQNVTLSCEQNLNHDAMYWYRQDPGQGLRLIYYSQIVNDFQKGDIAEGYSVSREKKESFPLTVTSAQKNPTAFYLCASSMRQQESNQPQHFGDGTRLSIL.

This clonotype was recorded many times. The chain has TRBV5-1 and TRBJ2-3; 7 bases line up with TRBD1. Losses at the gene ends were 4 bases for V and 2 bases for J; bases not matched to a gene: 4. This CDR3 is 14 amino acids long. CDR1 is SGHRS, CDR2 YFSETQ, per germline. Written as DNA, the CDR3 is TGCGCCAGCAGCCAAGGGACAGTCACAGATACGCAGTATTTT. Translated: CASSQGTVTDTQYF.

The table lists this clonotype with many counts. The chain joins TRBV7-9 to TRBJ1-5, with a tentative D call TRBD1 (5 bases). V was cut by 2 bases and J by 7 bases, with 9 bases left in between. CDR3 size: 13 residues. Germline values: CDR1 SEHNR, CDR2 FQNEAQ (reference sequence). The CDR3 protein is CASSLMGGQPQHF. CDR3 in DNA: TGTGCCAGCAGCTTAATGGGGGGACAGCCCCAGCATTTT.

This clonotype appeared many times. The chain is built from TRBV15 and TRBJ2-1; TRBD1 matches 7 bases. J gave up 10 bases and V 0 bases, and 12 bases lay outside the gene matches. CDR3 length: 16 amino acids. From germline, CDR1 is LNHNV and CDR2 YYDKDF (reference sequence). The DNA for the CDR3 is TGTGCCACCAGCAGAGATCCCCTTGACAGGGCCTGGGAGCAGTTCTTC. Translated: CATSRDPLDRAWEQFF.

This clonotype showed up many times. The chain links TRBV25-1 to TRBJ1-4, with D maybe TRBD1 (5 bases). Germline CDR1 reads MGHDK; CDR2 reads SYGVNS. Trimming cost V 5 bases and J 2 bases, with 9 bases left between them. The CDR3 loop spans 14 amino acids. The CDR3 bases are TGTGCCAGCAGTCAGGGTCATACTAATGAAAAACTGTTTTTT. Translated, it gives CASSQGHTNEKLFF.

In this sample, this clonotype turned up many times. CDR3 sequence: CASSLHRGEDTEAFF. CDR3 nucleotides: TGTGCCAGCAGCCTTCACAGGGGTGAGGACACTGAAGCTTTCTTT. This chain connects TRBV3-1 to TRBJ1-1; 7 bases align to TRBD1. This CDR3 comprises 15 residues. The V segment lost 4 bases and the J segment 3 bases; nucleotides outside the gene matches: 8. Germline loops: CDR1 LGHDT, CDR2 YNNKEL (reference sequence). Looking up the rest from reference TRBV3-1 and TRBJ1-1 gives the full variable domain: DTAVSQTPKYLVTQMGNDKSIKCEQNLGHDTMYWYKQDSKKFLKIMFSYNNKELIINETVPNRFSPKSPDKAHLNLHINSLELGDSAVYFCASSLHRGEDTEAFFGQGTRLTVV.

V gene TRBV7-2 combines with J gene TRBJ2-2, with D maybe TRBD2 (6 bases). The CDR3 totals 16 residues. CDR1 is SGHTA, CDR2 FQGNSA, per germline. Trimming pared 2 bases from V and 6 bases from J, leaving 16 bases between. CDR3 DNA: TGTGCCAGCAGCTTAAGTCCAGCGGGTGGGTCCGGGGAGCTGTTTTTT. Its translation: CASSLSPAGGSGELFF. Together with reference TRBV7-2 and TRBJ2-2, the CDR3 gives the full variable domain: GAGVSQSPSNKVTEKGKDVELRCDPISGHTALYWYRQSLGQGLEFLIYFQGNSAPDKSGLPSDRFSAERTGGSVSTLTIQRTQQEDSAVYLCASSLSPAGGSGELFFGEGSRLTVL.

In its sample, this clonotype was seen many times. This chain joins TRBV15 and TRBJ1-4, with 8 bases aligning to TRBD1. The CDR3 sequence is 16 residues long. The germline CDR1 and CDR2 sequences are LNHNV and YYDKDF (reference sequence). V lost 1 base to trimming and J lost 8 bases; unmatched junction nucleotides: 9. The CDR3 coding sequence is TGTGCCACCAGCAGAGGACTGGACAGGGCTTACGAAAAACTGTTTTTT. This codes for CATSRGLDRAYEKLFF. The variable domain in full, completed from reference TRBV15 and TRBJ1-4, reads DAMVIQNPRYQVTQFGKPVTLSCSQTLNHNVMYWYQQKSSQAPKLLFHYYDKDFNNEADTPDNFQSRRPNTSFCFLDIRSPGLGDTAMYLCATSRGLDRAYEKLFFGSGTQLSVL.

In this sample, this clonotype turned up many times. The chain links TRBV20-1 to TRBJ2-7; 16 bases align to TRBD2. This CDR3 has 18 residues. Germline V gene sequence: CDR1 DFQATT, CDR2 SNEGSKA (reference sequence). V lost 0 bases to trimming and J lost 0 bases; unmatched junction nucleotides: 5. CDR3 residues: CSARDGGTSGGDSYEQYF. CDR3 nucleotide sequence: TGCAGTGCTAGAGATGGTGGGACTAGCGGGGGGGACTCCTACGAGCAGTACTTC.